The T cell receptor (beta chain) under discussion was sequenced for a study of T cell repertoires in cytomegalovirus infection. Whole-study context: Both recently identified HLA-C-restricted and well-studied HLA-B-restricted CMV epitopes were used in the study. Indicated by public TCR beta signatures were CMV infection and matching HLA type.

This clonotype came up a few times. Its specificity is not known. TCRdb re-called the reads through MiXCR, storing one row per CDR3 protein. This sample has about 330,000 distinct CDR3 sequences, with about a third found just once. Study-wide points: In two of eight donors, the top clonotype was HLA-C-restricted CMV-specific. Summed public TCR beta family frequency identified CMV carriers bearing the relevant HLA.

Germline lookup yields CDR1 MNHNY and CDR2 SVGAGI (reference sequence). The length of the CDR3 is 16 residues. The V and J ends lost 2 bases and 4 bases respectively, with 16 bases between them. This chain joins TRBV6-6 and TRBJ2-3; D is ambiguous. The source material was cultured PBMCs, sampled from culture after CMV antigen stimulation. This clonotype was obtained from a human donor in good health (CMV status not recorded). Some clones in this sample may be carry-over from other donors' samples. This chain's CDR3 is CASSYDRARYPDTQYF. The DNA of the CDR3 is TGTGCCAGCAGTTACGACCGGGCACGCTACCCAGATACGCAGTATTTT.